This T cell receptor (beta chain) was recovered during a study of T cells in Graves' hyperthyroidism and ophthalmopathy. This clonotype was detected many times. The target antigen is unknown. The CDR3 is made up of 11 amino acids. Trimming stripped 6 bases from V and 7 bases from J, with 12 bases between. Germline CDR1 DFQATT, CDR2 SNEGSKA (reference sequence). Notes on the study in general: Ophthalmopathy was separated from stable hyperthyroidism by a 13 V-J model. Expanded thyroid clonotypes (above 0.001) were mostly also found in blood.

Uncontrolled infection, other autoimmune disease, pregnancy and lactation each barred patients from inclusion. It was RNA transcripts that yielded the amplified TCR beta CDR3 regions. During a first-round RT-PCR of the TCR CDR3, the HTBI primer set was used. TCRdb processed the multiplex PCR reads anew with MiXCR; each CDR3 protein has one entry. The data hold about 510,000 distinct CDR3 sequences, with 40% to 55% observed a single time. The sample was peripheral blood or thyroid tissue (not recorded which). The chain couples TRBV20-1 to TRBJ1-2; no definite D call. The TCR sequence derives from an adult woman with Graves' disease, either hyperthyroidism or ophthalmopathy (not recorded which). The chain's CDR3 is CSAGSWGGYTF. The CDR3 DNA follows: TGCAGTGCCGGATCCTGGGGTGGCTACACCTTC.